This T cell receptor (beta chain) was observed in a study of neurological immune-mediated disorders. Synthesis of cDNA was performed by 5'RACE using 10-nucleotide random UMIs. The authors obtained over 180 million TCR-beta sequences from 15-18 subjects per sequencing run. TCRdb analysed the 5' RACE reads with MiXCR anew, one entry per CDR3 protein. Seen here are fewer than 40,000 distinct CDR3 sequences, about an eighth observed once, and the top ten hold around 2.5%. General study points: Multiple sclerosis, the disease with the least TCR clonal expansion, fell below healthy controls, whereas HTLV-1-associated myelopathy showed the most.

This clonotype was observed many times. Its antigen is currently unknown. Time point denoted: longitudinal time-point 2. Libraries used 2 million unsorted PBMCs kept frozen in RNAlater. The CDR3 sequence is 13 residues long. The germline gives CDR1 MNHEY, CDR2 SMNVEV (reference sequence). Deletions cut 7 bases from V and 4 bases from J, with 11 bases between. The sample was PBMCs. The V call is TRBV27, the J call TRBJ1-5; D uncertain. This receptor was identified in a woman aged 40 to 50 in good health. CDR3 DNA: TGTGCCAGCAAGGGCCTCGGAAATCAGCCCCAGCATTTT. The encoded protein is CASKGLGNQPQHF.